A selection of T cell receptor beta chains follows, all from one sample in a study of OX40 agonist ivuxolimab in advanced cancers. Profiled with immunoSEQ multiplex PCR; TCRdb holds only in-frame clones, not every one. In the table there are around 20,000 clones, roughly 80% of which are singletons. The sample consisted of CD4+ or CD8+ T cells sorted from blood, taken in a trial of the OX40 agonist ivuxolimab. The receptors come from an adult with an advanced solid tumor such as melanoma, head and neck, liver or kidney cancer. Each CDR3 is given with its conserved first and last residue. A D gene is named only where the DNA matches it firmly. Clone size is given for some rows only: seen once, a few or many times, or a class if the clone is expanded.

D gene,clone size,J gene,V gene,CDR3 DNA,CDR3 protein
TRBD2,NA,TRBJ2-5,TRBV4-3,TGCGCCAGCAGCCAAGATTGGGCTAGCGGGGGCATCCCTAACTTC,CASSQDWASGGIPNF
TRBD2,NA,TRBJ2-5,TRBV7-2,TGTGCCAGCAGCTTGGCACTAGCGGGGGGCCCCACATTGTCGGAGACCCAGTACTTC,CASSLALAGGPTLSETQYF
TRBD1,NA,TRBJ2-1,TRBV11-2,TGTGCCAGCAGCTTAGGACAGGGGGCGTACAATGAGCAGTTCTTC,CASSLGQGAYNEQFF
NA,few,TRBJ2-7,TRBV7-9,TGTGCCGCGGGGAGCTCCTACGAGCAGTACTTC,CAAGSSYEQYF
NA,NA,TRBJ1-1,TRBV7-2,TGTGCCAGCAGCTTAGTAACAGGCGAGGGCACTGAAGCTTTCTTT,CASSLVTGEGTEAFF
NA,NA,TRBJ2-1,TRBV27,TGTGCCAGCAGTTTTGACTGGAGCTCCTACAATGAGCAGTTCTTC,CASSFDWSSYNEQFF
NA,NA,TRBJ1-1,TRBV2,TGTGCCAGCAGCGAAACTGTTACCACTGAAGCTTTCTTT,CASSETVTTEAFF
NA,NA,TRBJ1-1,TRBV6-6,TGTGCCAGCAGTTACCCGATACGGGATTTGAACACTGAAGCTTTCTTT,CASSYPIRDLNTEAFF
NA,NA,TRBJ2-7,TRBV27,TGTGCCACCAGGATAGGCTACGAGCAGTACTTC,CATRIGYEQYF
NA,NA,TRBJ2-7,TRBV20-1,TGCAGTGCTAGTTACGAGCAGTACTTC,CSASYEQYF
NA,NA,TRBJ2-1,TRBV9,TGTGCCAGCAGCCCTCGAAACGGGCAGTACAATGAGCAGTTCTTC,CASSPRNGQYNEQFF